Listed here are 31 T cell receptor beta chains from one sample, sequenced in a study of vaccination and CD4 T cells after COVID-19 (dated by TCRdb to the early 2020s). These receptors are not linked to any known antigen. The library was prepared using PCR. The run used an Illumina iSeq 100. DNA from cultured CD4+ T cells was subjected to TCR sequencing with the Oncomine TCR Beta short-read assay at the Johns Hopkins FTIC core. TCRdb reprocessed the public reads (quality trimming at Q25 with fastp, clone calling with MiXCR) and kept in-frame beta chains. Rows merge per CDR3 protein into single entries with the most common DNA and genes. The sample table contains 20,000 to 25,000 distinct CDR3 sequences; only one count was recorded for less than 75% of them. The top ten clonotypes cover 8.5% to 10% of the sample. The meaning of the sample's treatment or condition label: approximately 11-day PBMC culture with coronavirus spike peptide pools or control peptides (ViraFEST assay).

Specimen: CD4+ T cells from blood, cultured in vitro. The receptors were sampled from a human donor who had recovered from COVID-19.

The chain uses TRBV11-2 and TRBJ2-7; 11 nucleotides align to TRBD2. V was pared by 3 bases and J by 6 bases, with 7 bases of the junction left unmatched. Germline V gene lookup returns CDR1 SGHAT and CDR2 FQNNGV. The CDR3 is made up of 15 amino acids. The CDR3 nucleotides are TGTGCCAGCAGCTTTACTAGCGGGAGTCTGGGCGAGCAGTACTTC. Translated, it gives CASSFTSGSLGEQYF.

The CDR3 nucleotides read TGTGCCAGCAGCGACCCGAGACAGGGACACTACGAGCAGTACTTC. This gives the protein CASSDPRQGHYEQYF. V gene TRBV6-1 combines with J gene TRBJ2-7; 7 bases match TRBD1. With 6 bases clipped from V and 3 bases from J, the junction kept 11 bases outside the gene matches. In germline, CDR1 is MNHNS, CDR2 SASEGT. The CDR3 runs 15 residues.

This clonotype was recorded a few times. This chain uses TRBV6-2 or TRBV6-3 with TRBJ1-6; possibly TRBD1 for D (6 bases). The CDR3 runs to 13 residues. CDR1 MNHEY and CDR2 SVGEGT come from the germline V gene. The V end was cut by 6 bases, the J end by 11 bases, with 14 bases between. CDR3: CASSPTRGTPLHF. CDR3 coding DNA: TGTGCCAGCAGCCCCACCAGGGGTACACCCCTCCACTTT.

The rearrangement uses TRBV18 and TRBJ2-3, with TRBD2 identical over 9 bases. Germline trimming cut 10 bases from V and 3 bases from J; bases unmatched to any gene: 5. Germline values: CDR1 KGHSH, CDR2 LQKENI. The CDR3 consists of 13 residues. CDR3 nucleotide sequence: TGTGCCACGGTAGCGGGAGTGACAGATACGCAGTATTTT. It encodes CATVAGVTDTQYF.

The V gene is TRBV2, the J gene TRBJ1-3; 7 bases are shared with TRBD1. Germline V gives CDR1 SNHLY, CDR2 FYNNEI. V lost 5 bases to trimming and J lost 2 bases; unmatched junction nucleotides: 12. The CDR3 spans 17 residues. CDR3 loop: CASSPQIFDRAGNTIYF. In nucleotides, the CDR3 is TGTGCCAGCAGTCCCCAAATATTCGACAGGGCTGGAAACACCATATATTTT.

V gene TRBV2 combines with J gene TRBJ1-6; D is unclear. The length of the CDR3 is 14 residues. The ends were cut back, 2 bases at V and 8 bases at J, with 10 bases in the middle. Per the germline V gene, CDR1 is SNHLY and CDR2 is FYNNEI. CDR3 in amino acids: CASSESGDYSPLHF. In DNA, the CDR3 is TGTGCCAGCAGTGAAAGCGGTGATTATTCACCCCTCCACTTT.

This rearrangement joins TRBV7-6 to TRBJ1-3; the match to TRBD1 covers 8 bases. Germline-derived CDR1 and CDR2 are SGHVS and FNYEAQ. Trimming removed 0 bases from V and 4 bases from J; junction bases left unmatched: 5. The CDR3 is 16 amino acids. CDR3 sequence: CASSLASRGLGNTIYF. The DNA for the CDR3 is TGTGCCAGCAGCTTAGCCTCCAGGGGGCTGGGAAACACCATATATTTT.

This chain connects TRBV20-1 to TRBJ1-5; D gene uncertain. V was pared by 1 base and J by 8 bases, with 12 bases between. This CDR3 spans 13 amino acids. The germline gives CDR1 DFQATT, CDR2 SNEGSKA (reference sequence). Here the CDR3 reads CSARVGLKEPQHF. CDR3 bases: TGCAGTGCTAGAGTTGGGTTAAAGGAGCCCCAGCATTTT.

This clonotype appeared once. J is TRBJ1-2 and V is TRBV18; TRBD1 agrees at 10 bases. The length of the CDR3 is 15 residues. Per the germline V gene, CDR1 is KGHSH and CDR2 is LQKENI. V shed 4 bases and J 2 bases; nucleotides not matched to a gene: 4. In DNA form, the CDR3 reads TGTGCCAGCTCACAAAGGGACAGGGGAAACTATGGCTACACCTTC. It translates to CASSQRDRGNYGYTF.

The gene calls are TRBV11-3 and TRBJ1-1, with D uncertain. V was pared by 1 base and J by 8 bases, with 14 bases between. CDR1 and CDR2 (germline): SGHNT, YENEEA. The CDR3 runs 14 residues. Written as DNA, the CDR3 is TGTGCCAGCAGCTTAGCGTTCCCCGAGGGCGAAGCTTTCTTT. Amino acid sequence: CASSLAFPEGEAFF.

This clonotype turned up a few times. This chain connects TRBV28 to TRBJ1-5; no firm D call. V was pared by 5 bases and J by 6 bases, with 11 bases between. Germline V gene data show CDR1 as MDHEN and CDR2 as SYDVKM. This CDR3 has 13 amino acids. The DNA of the CDR3 is TGTGCCAGCAGTCCCATTCCGACTCAGCCCCAGCATTTT. It yields the protein CASSPIPTQPQHF.

This rearrangement joins TRBV25-1 to TRBJ2-7; 13 bases line up with TRBD2. The CDR3 contains 15 residues. The V gene end was trimmed by 7 bases and the J gene end by 6 bases; junction bases not matched to a gene: 9. Germline CDR1 MGHDK, CDR2 SYGVNS. The CDR3 DNA follows: TGTGCCAGCACTAGGACTAGCGGGAGTAAAAGCGAGCAGTACTTC. Its protein is CASTRTSGSKSEQYF.

This clonotype showed up just once. The V call is TRBV25-1, the J call TRBJ1-1; unclear D gene. Trimming left V 4 bases short and J 5 bases short, with 11 bases between. The CDR3 is 13 amino acids. The germline gives CDR1 MGHDK, CDR2 SYGVNS. Here the CDR3 DNA reads TGTGCCAGCAGTGTCCCTGGAGGAACTGAAGCTTTCTTT. This codes for CASSVPGGTEAFF. Together with reference TRBV25-1 and TRBJ1-1, the CDR3 gives the full variable domain: EADIYQTPRYLVIGTGKKITLECSQTMGHDKMYWYQQDPGMELHLIHYSYGVNSTEKGDLSSESTVSRIRTEHFPLTLESARPSHTSQYLCASSVPGGTEAFFGQGTRLTVV.

V and J are TRBV27 and TRBJ1-6, with unresolved D. V was clipped by 6 bases and J by 7 bases, with 19 bases between them. The CDR3 totals 16 residues. CDR1 and CDR2 from the germline V gene are MNHEY and SMNVEV (reference sequence). CDR3 nucleotides: TGTGCCAGCAGACCGTACACAAACCATGGAAATTCACCCCTCCACTTT. Protein: CASRPYTNHGNSPLHF.

This clonotype is a singleton in its sample. The chain is built from TRBV5-1 and TRBJ1-2, with D maybe TRBD1 (5 bases). Trimming removed 2 bases at V and 4 bases at J, with 12 bases between. The germline V gene has CDR1 SGHRS and CDR2 YFSETQ. The CDR3 length is 14 residues. CDR3 in amino acids: CASSFDSVSYGYTF. DNA of the CDR3: TGCGCCAGCAGCTTCGACAGCGTGTCCTATGGCTACACCTTC.

The rearrangement links TRBV12-3 or TRBV12-4 to TRBJ2-7; possibly TRBD2 for D (6 bases). V lost 7 bases and J 5 bases, leaving 18 bases between the germline ends. CDR3 length: 14 amino acids. CDR3 region: CASTPDYLSHEQYF. Here the CDR3 DNA reads TGTGCCAGCACCCCGGACTATCTCTCACACGAGCAGTACTTC.

This rearrangement joins TRBV20-1 to TRBJ1-5, with 8 bases aligning to TRBD1. The CDR3 spans 16 residues. Losses at the gene ends were 6 bases for V and 2 bases for J; bases not matched to a gene: 12. Per the germline V gene, CDR1 is DFQATT and CDR2 is SNEGSKA (reference sequence). The DNA for the CDR3 is TGCAGTGCGAGGGGGGGACAGGACGGAGGCAATCAGCCCCAGCATTTT. Translating it yields CSARGGQDGGNQPQHF.

This clonotype was counted a few times. The chain has TRBV20-1 and TRBJ2-1; TRBD2 aligns across 12 bases. This CDR3 is 12 amino acids long. With V trimmed by 6 bases and J by 12 bases, 6 bases remained unmatched. Germline lookup yields CDR1 DFQATT and CDR2 SNEGSKA (reference sequence). As DNA, the CDR3 is TGCAGTGCCGCTACTAGCGGGAGGAGGCAGTTCTTC. Protein: CSAATSGRRQFF.

This clonotype was counted between two and nine times. This sequence joins TRBV6-2 or TRBV6-3 and TRBJ1-5; D not certain. V dropped 2 bases and J dropped 7 bases, with 3 bases sitting between them. The CDR3 is 11 residues long. The germline V gene encodes CDR1 MNHEY and CDR2 SVGEGT. In DNA form, the CDR3 reads TGTGCCAGCAGTTACCCCCAGCCCCAGCATTTT. Protein: CASSYPQPQHF.

The rearrangement links TRBV28 to TRBJ1-5; D is possibly TRBD1 (5 bases). From germline, CDR1 is MDHEN and CDR2 SYDVKM. This CDR3 comprises 16 residues. V gave up 3 bases and J gave up 6 bases, with 18 bases separating them. CDR3 protein: CASSFSTVGSGQPQHF. For the CDR3, the DNA is TGTGCCAGCAGTTTTTCGACAGTCGGGTCTGGTCAGCCCCAGCATTTT. Full variable domain (missing parts from reference TRBV28 and TRBJ1-5): DVKVTQSSRYLVKRTGEKVFLECVQDMDHENMFWYRQDPGLGLRLIYFSYDVKMKEKGDIPEGYSVSREKKERFSLILESASTNQTSMYLCASSFSTVGSGQPQHFGDGTRLSIL.

The J gene is TRBJ2-5, the V gene TRBV2, with TRBD2 matching over 11 bases. Germline V CDR1 and CDR2: SNHLY, FYNNEI. This CDR3 is built from 17 residues. V was pared by 3 bases and J by 3 bases, with 9 bases of the junction left unmatched. CDR3 bases: TGTGCCAGCAGTGACCCCTTGGGTAGCGGGAGGGAAGAGACCCAGTACTTC. This translates into CASSDPLGSGREETQYF.

The V call is TRBV12-2, the J call TRBJ1-2; the D call TRBD1 from the table was never checked on the DNA. TRBV12-2 is flagged as a pseudogene. The CDR3 sequence is 14 residues long. The CDR3 DNA reads TGTGCAAGTCGCTTAGTTCGACGGGGGCGCGGCTACACCTTC. Protein: CASRLVRRGRGYTF.

This chain connects TRBV6-2 or TRBV6-3 to TRBJ2-5; D not certain. Trimming took off 7 bases at V and 5 bases at J, with 14 bases between the two ends. CDR1 is MNHEY, CDR2 SVGEGT, per germline. The CDR3 contains 13 residues. The CDR3 loop is CASTRPEWETQYF. The CDR3, as DNA: TGTGCCAGCACCCGACCGGAGTGGGAGACCCAGTACTTC.

This chain uses TRBV10-1 with TRBJ1-1, with TRBD1 matching over 10 bases. The length of the CDR3 is 15 residues. J lost 5 bases, V lost 3 bases, and 6 bases had no gene match. Germline-derived CDR1 and CDR2 are WNHNN and SYGVQD (reference sequence). CDR3 sequence (DNA): TGCGCCAGCAGTGATCGGACAGGGGGGAAGACTGAAGCTTTCTTT. It is translated as CASSDRTGGKTEAFF.

This clonotype showed up just once. This rearrangement joins TRBV7-6 to TRBJ2-1, with 7 nucleotides matching TRBD2. The junction had 9 bases not matched to a gene; V was cut back by 3 bases and J by 1 base. Germline V gene lookup returns CDR1 SGHVS and CDR2 FNYEAQ. The CDR3 sequence is 17 residues long. The CDR3 DNA reads TGTGCCAGCAGCTTCGTTAGCGGGTCCCTTTCCTACAATGAGCAGTTCTTC. Translation gives CASSFVSGSLSYNEQFF.

J is TRBJ1-1 and V is TRBV20-1, with 11 positions matching TRBD1. V lost 3 bases to trimming and J lost 4 bases; unmatched junction nucleotides: 7. The CDR3 length is 15 residues. Germline V gives CDR1 DFQATT, CDR2 SNEGSKA (reference sequence). The CDR3 region is CSARRAGTGGTEAFF. In nucleotides, the CDR3 is TGCAGTGCTAGGAGGGCCGGGACAGGGGGCACTGAAGCTTTCTTT.

The J gene is TRBJ1-3, the V gene TRBV6-5; 10 bases are a match to TRBD1. The CDR3 length is 18 residues. V shed 0 bases, J shed 3 bases, and the junction held 8 bases outside the gene matches. Germline CDR1 and CDR2: MNHEY and SVGAGI. The CDR3 region has the DNA TGTGCCAGCAGTTACTCCAGGACAGGGGGACCGGTTGGAAACACCATATATTTT. Residues: CASSYSRTGGPVGNTIYF.

This clonotype was seen a few times. The rearrangement links TRBV19 to TRBJ1-5; D uncertain. The germline CDR1 and CDR2 sequences are LNHDA and SQIVND (reference sequence). V lost 7 bases and J lost 0, with 10 bases in between. This CDR3 comprises 14 residues. CDR3 region: CASIPRPSNQPQHF. The CDR3 nucleotides read TGTGCCAGTATCCCGAGGCCTAGCAATCAGCCCCAGCATTTT.

The chain links TRBV6-1 to TRBJ2-5, with D perhaps TRBD1 or TRBD2 (5 bases each). There are 14 residues in the CDR3. V was trimmed by 7 bases and J by 7 bases, leaving 19 bases between them. Germline V gene lookup returns CDR1 MNHNS and CDR2 SASEGT. CDR3 DNA sequence: TGTGCCAGCATCCCACGGGGCTTTGAGGGGACCCAGTACTTC. Translation: CASIPRGFEGTQYF.

The rearrangement uses TRBV28 and TRBJ1-6, with D possibly matching TRBD1 (5 bases). This CDR3 is 15 amino acids long. Germline CDR1 is MDHEN and CDR2 is SYDVKM. The V end lost 3 bases, the J end lost 6 bases, and 12 bases lay between the germline ends. The CDR3 region has the DNA TGTGCCAGCAGTTTGGTAAAGACAGTTAATTCACCCCTCCACTTT. This sequence encodes CASSLVKTVNSPLHF.

In this sample, this clonotype turned up a few times. The chain recombines TRBV24-1 with TRBJ2-5; D may be TRBD1 or TRBD2 (5 bases each). Per the germline V gene, CDR1 is KGHDR and CDR2 is SFDVKD. Trimming cost V 4 bases and J 5 bases, with 16 bases left between them. The CDR3 is made up of 15 amino acids. In DNA, the CDR3 is TGTGCCACCAGTGACCGCCCGGGACCAAGGGAGACCCAGTACTTC. The encoded protein is CATSDRPGPRETQYF.